This is a list of T cell receptor beta chains from one sample in a study of T-cell memory formation after mild COVID-19. TCRdb redid the calling of the 5' RACE reads with MiXCR, one entry per CDR3 protein. The sample yields 150,000 to 200,000 distinct CDR3 sequences, 16% seen once. The sample comprised PBMCs or a T cell subset sorted from them (not recorded which). These receptors all stem from an adult woman who had mild COVID-19 (a few samples of this study predate the infection). Cell type and time point are not known. CDR3s leave out the opening cysteine and the closing phenylalanine or tryptophan.

v_call | cdr3_aa
TRBV6-5 | ASSTGTPIVKNIQY
TRBV18 | ASSPPTSQGNEAF
TRBV7-2 | ASTTRNEETQY
TRBV6-2/TRBV6-3 | ASSLRGGRSSGANVLT
TRBV5-4 | ASSLGGPYGYT
TRBV7-2 | ASSPGGEQRPRGYT
TRBV20-1 | SASGGASAGELF
TRBV7-9 | ASSLATHTDTQY
TRBV12-5 | ASGPGQGNHEQY
TRBV12-3/TRBV12-4 | ASSPSGTGTHEQY
TRBV5-1 | ASSVSVAGRGNEKLF
TRBV15 | ATSKTSDGEKLF
TRBV7-3 | ASSLEAGGHSTQY
TRBV5-1 | ASRVAGGLQETQY
TRBV5-5 | ASGSPMGTEAF
TRBV24-1 | ATSDGSYEQY
TRBV20-1 | SARVRGYYNEQF
TRBV5-1 | ASSLVPGTQETQY
TRBV20-1 | SASPDQQRGGTETQY
TRBV30 | AWSVRLVSPGTDTQY
TRBV20-1 | SARDPFITRETQY
TRBV19 | ASSPRERMNIQY
TRBV7-3 | ASSLTGLRYEQF
TRBV6-5 | ASSYSAGGGYT
TRBV20-1 | SAIRGLEAGLRSTEAF
TRBV3-1 | ASSRSSEAYNEQF
TRBV5-1 | ASSLIPGQGASEAF
TRBV28 | ASSLLQGNYGYT
TRBV12-3/TRBV12-4 | ASILPATPADTEAF
TRBV3-1 | ASSQALAGAKPYEQY
TRBV28 | ASSLTRNEQF
TRBV29-1 | SSLGGETQY
TRBV12-3/TRBV12-4 | ASRRLAAAGNEQF
TRBV5-1 | ASSPTPEQNTEAF
TRBV12-3/TRBV12-4 | ASSPAGPTSYEQY
TRBV3-1 | ASSQFGEQY
TRBV4-1 | ASSQGAGRTYNEQF
TRBV6-6 | ATERGGGQETQY
TRBV12-3/TRBV12-4 | ASAPRESDTQY
TRBV7-9 | ASSPVGVLGQPQH
TRBV7-2 | ASSPPLSRLAVSLTDTQY
TRBV18 | ASSTGVAEKLF